Below are 3 T cell receptor beta chains sequenced from a single sample in a study of blood T cell repertoires in COVID-19. The table came from immunoSEQ multiplex PCR; TCRdb's copy has only in-frame clones and leaves some out. Seen here are over 200,000 clones, 84% observed once, and the top ten hold approximately 6.8%. Input material: PBMCs or T cells enriched from blood (not recorded which). These receptors all stem from a middle-aged woman who had recovered from COVID-19.

The V gene is TRBV28, the J gene TRBJ2-3; possible D gene TRBD2, 5 bases. With 3 bases removed from V and 1 base from J, the gap between germline ends came to 11 bases. CDR3 size: 15 residues. Germline-derived CDR1 and CDR2 are MDHEN and SYDVKM. CDR3 amino acids: CASSFGSGGTDTQYF. CDR3 in DNA: TGTGCCAGCAGTTTTGGGTCCGGGGGCACAGATACGCAGTATTTT.

The rearrangement joins TRBV21-1 to TRBJ2-1; the table's D call of TRBD1 was not tested on the DNA. TRBV21-1 is an annotated pseudogene. This CDR3 comprises 12 residues. The CDR3: CASSQYQNEQFF. In DNA form, the CDR3 reads TGTGCCAGCAGCCAGTATCAAAATGAGCAGTTCTTC.

The chain couples TRBV5-6 to TRBJ2-3; D is possibly TRBD1 (5 bases). Trimming took 2 bases from V and 1 from J, leaving 5 bases between them. The CDR3 length is 13 residues. Per germline, CDR1 SGHDT and CDR2 YYEEEE. CDR3 coding DNA: TGTGCCAGCAGCTTCAGGGGCACAGATACGCAGTATTTT. As protein: CASSFRGTDTQYF.